What follows are 27 T cell receptor beta chains derived from one specimen sequenced in a study of cytomegalovirus exposure and HLA in healthy donors. PCR employed 60 Vbeta and 13 Jbeta primers. This table comes from immunoSEQ multiplex PCR, and its TCRdb copy is limited to in-frame clones, with some not included. There are approximately 150,000 clones in the sample; about 74% occur only once, and approximately 3% lies in the top ten. Sequencing was performed on PBMCs. The receptors were sampled from a male donor in good health and CMV-seronegative.

The CDR3 spells CASSNEAGFYQETQYF. The DNA of the CDR3 is TGTGCCAGTAGTAACGAGGCGGGGTTTTATCAAGAGACCCAGTACTTC. The chain uses TRBV19 and TRBJ2-5, with TRBD2 as a possible D gene (6 bases). V lost 4 bases and J 2 bases, leaving 17 bases between the germline ends. The CDR3 length is 16 residues. Per germline, CDR1 LNHDA and CDR2 SQIVND (reference sequence).

This sequence joins TRBV9 and TRBJ2-2; 7 bases align to TRBD2. J was trimmed by 6 bases and V by 4 bases; bases with no gene match: 12. The germline V gene encodes CDR1 SGDLS and CDR2 YYNGEE. The CDR3 is made up of 16 amino acids. CDR3 region: CASSSMPKGGAGELFF. In DNA form, the CDR3 reads TGTGCCAGCAGCAGTATGCCAAAGGGAGGGGCCGGGGAGCTGTTTTTT.

This chain connects TRBV5-4 to TRBJ1-2, with D unclear. Germline CDR1 is SGHNT and CDR2 is YYREEE (reference sequence). This CDR3 comprises 12 residues. The V and J ends lost 3 bases and 1 base respectively, with 4 bases between them. The CDR3 reads CASSSDNYGYTF. The CDR3 DNA reads TGTGCCAGCAGCTCAGATAACTATGGCTACACCTTC.

The V gene is TRBV30, the J gene TRBJ2-5, with TRBD2 matching 10 bases. Germline V gene lookup returns CDR1 GTSNPN and CDR2 SVGIG (reference sequence). V was clipped by 0 bases and J by 7 bases; unmatched bases: 2. The CDR3 runs to 13 residues. DNA of the CDR3: TGTGCCTGGAGTGTTCAGCGGGAGGGGACCCAGTACTTC. It translates to CAWSVQREGTQYF.

The genes are TRBV6-5 and TRBJ1-1, with 7 bases aligning to TRBD1. Germline V gene sequence: CDR1 MNHEY, CDR2 SVGAGI. The junction had 0 bases not matched to a gene; V was cut back by 2 bases and J by 0 bases. The CDR3 length is 14 residues. CDR3 protein: CASSYGTVNTEAFF. CDR3 DNA sequence: TGTGCCAGCAGTTACGGGACAGTGAACACTGAAGCTTTCTTT.

The chain employs TRBV28 and TRBJ2-3; 11 bases fit TRBD2. CDR1 is MDHEN and CDR2 is SYDVKM in the germline V gene. The CDR3 runs to 16 residues. V shed 4 bases and J 5 bases; nucleotides not matched to a gene: 8. The CDR3 coding sequence is TGTGCCAGCAGTTCCCCCACTAGCGGGAGTGTAGATACGCAGTATTTT. Translating gives CASSSPTSGSVDTQYF.

The chain combines TRBV7-8 with TRBJ1-5; no firm D call. V was pared by 2 bases and J by 6 bases, with 5 bases between. The CDR3 contains 12 residues. Germline CDR1 reads SGHVS; CDR2 reads FQNEAQ. The DNA of the CDR3 is TGTGCCAGCAGCTTAACATCTCAGCCCCAGCATTTT. This sequence encodes CASSLTSQPQHF.

The chain recombines TRBV5-1 with TRBJ2-2, with TRBD1 matching over 7 bases. CDR1 and CDR2 from the germline V gene are SGHRS and YFSETQ. This CDR3 comprises 15 residues. V shed 4 bases and J 6 bases; nucleotides not matched to a gene: 9. The CDR3 protein is CASSPKTGSSGELFF. The CDR3, as DNA: TGCGCCAGCAGCCCCAAGACAGGGTCCTCCGGGGAGCTGTTTTTT.

V usage is TRBV5-1 and J usage is TRBJ2-7; 8 bases align to TRBD2. Germline assignment: CDR1 SGHRS and CDR2 YFSETQ. The CDR3 runs to 15 residues. The trim removed 2 bases at V and 7 bases at J, leaving 11 bases unmatched. Here the CDR3 DNA reads TGCGCCAGCAGCTTATTAACGGGGGGGAATTGGGAGCAGTACTTC. Its protein is CASSLLTGGNWEQYF.

This chain uses TRBV6-5 with TRBJ2-1, with TRBD2 matching over 7 bases. CDR3 length: 15 residues. CDR1 and CDR2 from the germline V gene are MNHEY and SVGAGI. V was pared by 3 bases and J by 12 bases, with 14 bases of the junction left unmatched. DNA for the CDR3: TGTGCCAGCAGTTATCAGGCGGGAGTAGGTAGTCCGCAGTTCTTC. It is translated as CASSYQAGVGSPQFF.

This clone showed up just a few times. The chain recombines TRBV7-8 with TRBJ2-1; TRBD2 aligns across 7 bases. Trimming cost V 3 bases and J 0 bases; bases outside gene matches: 5. The V gene's germline CDR1 is SGHVS and CDR2 FQNEAQ. This CDR3 is built from 16 residues. The CDR3 DNA reads TGTGCCAGCAGCTTGACTAGCCTTTCCTCCTACAATGAGCAGTTCTTC. Residues: CASSLTSLSSYNEQFF.

This clone was counted a few times. The rearrangement links TRBV7-9 to TRBJ2-7; D is perhaps TRBD2 (6 bases). The germline V gene encodes CDR1 SEHNR and CDR2 FQNEAQ (reference sequence). Trimming took 3 bases from V and 0 from J, leaving 15 bases between them. CDR3 length equals 16 residues. The CDR3, as DNA: TGTGCCAGCAGCTTCGGGTCGCGGGGTAACTCCTACGAGCAGTACTTC. The encoded protein is CASSFGSRGNSYEQYF.

This clone was detected once. The chain has TRBV7-2 and TRBJ2-2, with a weak D call TRBD1 (6 bases). CDR3 length equals 14 residues. Germline CDR1 and CDR2: SGHTA and FQGNSA. Deletions cut 5 bases from V and 4 bases from J, with 11 bases between. The CDR3 coding sequence is TGTGCCAGCAGCCCCTTACAGGGCACCGGGGAGCTGTTTTTT. As protein: CASSPLQGTGELFF.

This clone was detected only a few times. This chain uses TRBV4-2 with TRBJ2-3; D perhaps matches TRBD1 (6 bases). Germline V gives CDR1 LGHNA, CDR2 YNFKEQ. This CDR3 region has 13 residues. The V end was cut by 2 bases, the J end by 3 bases, with 6 bases between. CDR3 sequence reads: CASSQRGTDTQYF. The CDR3 DNA reads TGTGCCAGCAGCCAAAGGGGGACAGATACGCAGTATTTT.

The rearrangement joins TRBV30 to TRBJ1-4; 10 bases map to TRBD1. Germline assignment: CDR1 GTSNPN and CDR2 SVGIG (reference sequence). The CDR3 sequence is 12 residues long. After removal of 8 bases from V and 8 bases from J, the junction contained 5 bases not matched to a gene. The CDR3 loop is CAGQGVEEKLFF. In DNA form, the CDR3 reads TGTGCCGGACAGGGGGTGGAGGAAAAACTGTTTTTT.

The genes are TRBV5-1 and TRBJ2-3; 10 nucleotides line up with TRBD2. V shed 2 bases and J 4 bases; nucleotides not matched to a gene: 7. This CDR3 is built from 16 residues. Per germline, CDR1 SGHRS and CDR2 YFSETQ. This CDR3 is CASSLGSSGGADTQYF. CDR3 bases: TGCGCCAGCAGCTTAGGGTCTAGCGGGGGCGCAGATACGCAGTATTTT.

The chain couples TRBV2 to TRBJ2-7; possibly TRBD2 for D (5 bases). Trimming cost V 6 bases and J 2 bases, with 11 bases left between them. Germline V gives CDR1 SNHLY, CDR2 FYNNEI. The CDR3 totals 13 residues. The DNA for the CDR3 is TGTGCCAGCAGGACCTACGGGGCCTACGAGCAGTACTTC. Amino acids: CASRTYGAYEQYF.

CDR3 in DNA: TGTGCCAGCAGTTTTCAGGGTACAGATACGCAGTATTTT. It yields the protein CASSFQGTDTQYF. This chain connects TRBV28 to TRBJ2-3, with D maybe TRBD1 (5 bases). Trimming removed 3 bases from V and 3 bases from J, with 7 bases in between. Germline lookup yields CDR1 MDHEN and CDR2 SYDVKM. CDR3 length: 13 residues.

In this sample, this clone turned up a few times. J is TRBJ2-1 and V is TRBV6-5; TRBD1 is a possible D gene (5 bases). The CDR3 has 14 amino acids. V was clipped by 7 bases and J by 5 bases, with 15 bases between them. The germline CDR1 and CDR2 sequences are MNHEY and SVGAGI. The CDR3 region is CASTPPGWDNEQFF. The CDR3 nucleotides read TGTGCCAGCACCCCGCCAGGGTGGGACAATGAGCAGTTCTTC.

The chain couples TRBV2 to TRBJ1-2; 7 bases line up with TRBD1. Unmatched junction bases numbered 0, after V lost 4 bases and J lost 1 base. There are 13 residues in the CDR3. Looked up from germline, CDR1 is SNHLY and CDR2 is FYNNEI. CDR3 DNA: TGTGCCAGCAGTGGGGACAGTAACTATGGCTACACCTTC. Its translation is CASSGDSNYGYTF.

This clone was seen more than once but under ten times. The genes are TRBV5-6 and TRBJ1-2; 9 positions match TRBD1. The V segment lost 5 bases and the J segment 4 bases; nucleotides outside the gene matches: 12. The CDR3 consists of 16 residues. The germline V gene encodes CDR1 SGHDT and CDR2 YYEEEE. CDR3 loop: CASSPPGQGFGYGYTF. CDR3 bases: TGTGCCAGCAGTCCCCCGGGACAGGGTTTTGGCTATGGCTACACCTTC.

This clone came up a few times. V is TRBV5-1 and J is TRBJ2-2, with 9 bases matching TRBD2. Per germline, CDR1 SGHRS and CDR2 YFSETQ. With V trimmed by 3 bases and J by 5 bases, 5 bases remained unmatched. The CDR3 is 15 residues long. CDR3 amino acids: CASSSGLAVTGELFF. CDR3 nucleotide sequence: TGCGCCAGCAGCTCGGGACTAGCCGTAACCGGGGAGCTGTTTTTT.

The rearrangement uses TRBV11-1 and TRBJ2-5, with D possibly matching TRBD1 (5 bases). The CDR3 has 13 residues. The germline CDR1 and CDR2 sequences are SGHAT and FQDESV (reference sequence). Trimming took off 7 bases at V and 4 bases at J, with 13 bases between the two ends. As DNA, the CDR3 is TGTGCCAGCATCGGGCAGGGCGGAGAGACCCAGTACTTC. Amino acids: CASIGQGGETQYF.

The rearrangement uses TRBV6-6 and TRBJ1-5; 7 nucleotides agree with TRBD1. The CDR3 is 15 amino acids. The V gene end was trimmed by 5 bases and the J gene end by 5 bases; junction bases not matched to a gene: 9. Germline-derived CDR1 and CDR2 are MNHNY and SVGAGI (reference sequence). The CDR3 DNA is TGTGCCAGCAGTGGCCAAGGTAGGGGGCATCAGCCCCAGCATTTT. Translated, it gives CASSGQGRGHQPQHF.

This clone was seen just once. The gene calls are TRBV5-6 and TRBJ1-5, with TRBD1 as a possible D gene (6 bases). V gave up 4 bases and J gave up 2 bases, with 13 bases separating them. The CDR3 spans 15 residues. Germline lookup yields CDR1 SGHDT and CDR2 YYEEEE. The CDR3: CASSEGGIGNQPQHF. CDR3 in DNA: TGTGCCAGCAGCGAAGGGGGAATCGGCAATCAGCCCCAGCATTTT.

The rearrangement uses TRBV7-3 and TRBJ1-2; a weak D match, TRBD1 (5 bases). The CDR3 sequence is 16 residues long. The germline gives CDR1 SGHTA, CDR2 FQGTGA. Trimming removed 5 bases from V and 6 bases from J, with 22 bases in between. The CDR3 bases are TGTGCCAGCAGCCTGAACGCCGACGGGGGTTTGGATGGCTACACCTTC. It codes for CASSLNADGGLDGYTF.

The chain is built from TRBV7-9 and TRBJ2-6; 9 bases are a match to TRBD1. The CDR3 extends over 18 amino acids. V trimming: 5 bases; J trimming: 0 bases; junction bases outside the gene matches: 8. The germline gives CDR1 SEHNR, CDR2 FQNEAQ (reference sequence). The CDR3 loop is CASSGPGQGYSGANVLTF. Written as DNA, the CDR3 is TGTGCCAGCAGCGGGCCGGGACAGGGCTACTCTGGGGCCAACGTCCTGACTTTC. Variable domain in full (rest from reference TRBV7-9 and TRBJ2-6): DTGVSQNPRHKITKRGQNVTFRCDPISEHNRLYWYRQTLGQGPEFLTYFQNEAQLEKSRLLSDRFSAERPKGSFSTLEIQRTEQGDSAMYLCASSGPGQGYSGANVLTFGAGSRLTVL.